This T cell receptor beta chain appears in the sequencing data of a study of CD8 T cells in ankylosing spondylitis. Regarding the study as a whole: Within matched ankylosing spondylitis synovial fluid, disease-linked clones were reportedly significantly enriched. Some motif variants had been reported before (in reactive arthritis synovial fluid and blood). A motif of fewer than ten highly homologous TCR beta variants was seen as apparently characteristic of ankylosing spondylitis blood.

Quantitative 5'-RACE with molecular barcodes produced the TCR beta libraries. TCRdb independently ran MiXCR on the 5' RACE reads; one entry per CDR3 protein. Among some 840,000 distinct CDR3 sequences, 12% were seen once, and the ten largest hold 0.51%. In the case of this clonotype: Its antigen is not known.

The source material was blood, either unsorted or a sorted T cell fraction (not recorded which). This sequence originates from a male donor with ankylosing spondylitis.

CDR3 nucleotides: TGCAGTGCTAGAGATCAGAGTGACAGGGGTAAACCCCTCCACTTT. This encodes CSARDQSDRGKPLHF. V gene TRBV20-1 combines with J gene TRBJ1-6, with TRBD1 identical over 8 bases. Germline V gives CDR1 DFQATT, CDR2 SNEGSKA (reference sequence). V gave up 0 bases and J gave up 12 bases; unmatched junction bases: 10. The CDR3 consists of 15 residues.